The 9 T cell receptor beta chains below were found in one sample sequenced in a study of T cell changes during pregnancy in multiple sclerosis. Assay used: immunoSEQ multiplex PCR; TCRdb lists only in-frame clones, some missing. The sample holds 40,000 to 55,000 clones, 90% to 95% seen once. The source was CD8+ T cells from peripheral blood mononuclear cells, collected in the first trimester of pregnancy. The source of these receptors is a female donor with multiple sclerosis, enrolled in a pregnancy study.

This rearrangement joins TRBV6-5 to TRBJ1-2; D is unclear. With 5 bases removed from V and 4 bases from J, the gap between germline ends came to 17 bases. Looked up from germline, CDR1 is MNHEY and CDR2 is SVGAGI. This CDR3 is built from 15 residues. In DNA, the CDR3 is TGTGCCAGCAGTCCCTTTCGGGGATCGTCCTATGGCTACACCTTC. As protein: CASSPFRGSSYGYTF.

V and J are TRBV7-6 and TRBJ1-2; TRBD1 matches 8 bases. The germline V gene encodes CDR1 SGHVS and CDR2 FNYEAQ. Trimming at V came to 1 base and at J to 5 bases, leaving 6 bases not matched to a gene. The CDR3 is 15 residues long. The CDR3 nucleotides read TGTGCCAGCAGCTTAGATCAGGGGGCTGTGTATGGCTACACCTTC. Protein sequence: CASSLDQGAVYGYTF.

This chain uses TRBV5-1 with TRBJ2-5; 8 positions agree with TRBD1. Per the germline V gene, CDR1 is SGHRS and CDR2 is YFSETQ. This CDR3 spans 16 amino acids. After removal of 1 base from V and 5 bases from J, the junction contained 10 bases not matched to a gene. CDR3 in DNA: TGCGCCAGCAGCTTGAGAAGGCAGGGGGCCAGGGAGACCCAGTACTTC. Its translation: CASSLRRQGARETQYF.

The chain employs TRBV27 and TRBJ2-1; 9 bases line up with TRBD2. J gave up 9 bases and V 2 bases, and 5 bases lay outside the gene matches. From germline, CDR1 is MNHEY and CDR2 SMNVEV (reference sequence). This CDR3 is built from 14 residues. This CDR3 is CASSLSLAGSEQFF. The CDR3 region has the DNA TGTGCCAGCAGTTTAAGCCTAGCGGGAAGTGAGCAGTTCTTC.

The chain couples TRBV7-9 to TRBJ1-1; TRBD1 agrees at 7 bases. This CDR3 region has 13 residues. Germline-derived CDR1 and CDR2 are SEHNR and FQNEAQ (reference sequence). V gave up 6 bases and J gave up 5 bases; unmatched junction bases: 6. CDR3 in amino acids: CASRAPGGTEAFF. In DNA, the CDR3 is TGTGCCAGCAGGGCCCCAGGGGGAACTGAAGCTTTCTTT. The whole variable domain, filled in from reference TRBV7-9 and TRBJ1-1, reads DTGVSQNPRHKITKRGQNVTFRCDPISEHNRLYWYRQTLGQGPEFLTYFQNEAQLEKSRLLSDRFSAERPKGSFSTLEIQRTEQGDSAMYLCASRAPGGTEAFFGQGTRLTVV.

This rearrangement joins TRBV19 to TRBJ2-3, with D perhaps matching TRBD2 (6 bases). Trimming took off 2 bases at V and 1 base at J, with 22 bases between the two ends. Germline V gives CDR1 LNHDA, CDR2 SQIVND (reference sequence). The CDR3 extends over 19 amino acids. CDR3 loop: CASSITDSGRPRGTDTQYF. In nucleotides, the CDR3 is TGTGCCAGTAGTATAACCGATAGCGGCAGGCCTAGAGGCACAGATACGCAGTATTTT.

This chain connects TRBV5-1 to TRBJ1-2; a weak D match, TRBD1 (6 bases). CDR1 is SGHRS and CDR2 is YFSETQ in the germline V gene. Trimming removed 0 bases from V and 2 bases from J, with 8 bases in between. The CDR3 loop spans 14 amino acids. DNA of the CDR3: TGCGCCAGCAGCTTGGCCGGACAGAACTATGGCTACACCTTC. Protein: CASSLAGQNYGYTF.

This rearrangement joins TRBV6-5 to TRBJ2-7; 7 bases map to TRBD1. Per germline, CDR1 MNHEY and CDR2 SVGAGI. The junction had 6 bases not matched to a gene; V was cut back by 6 bases and J by 1 base. This CDR3 spans 14 amino acids. The CDR3 DNA sequence: TGTGCCAGCAGGCCACAGGGGTCTTCCTACGAGCAGTACTTC. This codes for CASRPQGSSYEQYF.

This chain joins TRBV7-2 and TRBJ2-1; 12 bases fit TRBD2. The junction had 7 bases not matched to a gene; V was cut back by 1 base and J by 0 bases. CDR1 and CDR2 (germline): SGHTA, FQGNSA. This CDR3 is built from 19 residues. Written as DNA, the CDR3 is TGTGCCAGCAGCTTAGGACTAGCGGGAGCTCCCAGCTCCTACAATGAGCAGTTCTTC. Amino acids: CASSLGLAGAPSSYNEQFF.